Presented here are 24 T cell receptor beta chains from one specimen sequenced in a study of T cell responses to AZD1222 COVID-19 vaccine. This table comes from immunoSEQ multiplex PCR, and its TCRdb copy is limited to in-frame clones, with some not included. The sample consists of 120,000 or so clones, around nine tenths of them appearing once. The input for sequencing was peripheral blood, taken on day 0 of AZD1222 vaccination. These TCRs come from an adult in good health.

This sequence joins TRBV20-1 and TRBJ1-2, with D perhaps matching TRBD1 (6 bases). Germline V gene data show CDR1 as DFQATT and CDR2 as SNEGSKA (reference sequence). This CDR3 has 11 amino acids. V lost 6 bases and J lost 5, with 10 bases in between. For the CDR3, the DNA is TGCAGTGCAGGGGGGGGATATGGCTACACCTTC. This sequence encodes CSAGGGYGYTF.

This sequence joins TRBV10-3 and TRBJ1-4, with TRBD1 matching 7 bases. The ends lost 10 bases at V and 5 bases at J; junction bases unmatched: 7. Germline-derived CDR1 and CDR2 are ENHRY and SYGVKD. This CDR3 spans 13 amino acids. Here the CDR3 reads CATRGTENEKLFF. CDR3 nucleotides: TGTGCCACAAGGGGGACAGAAAATGAAAAACTGTTTTTT.

This rearrangement joins TRBV28 to TRBJ1-5; no clear D gene. V lost 6 bases and J lost 2, with 17 bases in between. The CDR3 spans 16 residues. CDR1 and CDR2 (germline): MDHEN, SYDVKM. The CDR3 here is CASSLSPFSGNQPQHF. The CDR3 DNA follows: TGTGCCAGCAGCCTAAGCCCGTTCTCTGGCAATCAGCCCCAGCATTTT.

J is TRBJ2-1 and V is TRBV5-1; D ambiguous. V lost 0 bases, J lost 2 bases, and 9 bases lay in between. The CDR3 spans 15 residues. Germline CDR1 is SGHRS and CDR2 is YFSETQ. CDR3 residues: CASSLADTPYNEQFF. In DNA form, the CDR3 reads TGCGCCAGCAGCTTGGCAGATACCCCCTACAATGAGCAGTTCTTC.

This sequence joins TRBV20-1 and TRBJ1-5; D is ambiguous. The CDR3 sequence is 13 residues long. Germline loops: CDR1 DFQATT, CDR2 SNEGSKA (reference sequence). V was shortened by 3 bases and J by 2 bases, with 8 bases between the two germline ends. DNA for the CDR3: TGCAGTGCTAGTGCCCGAGGCAATCAGCCCCAGCATTTT. Encoded protein: CSASARGNQPQHF.

J is TRBJ2-5 and V is TRBV4-3; D call uncertain. The CDR3 consists of 13 residues. Germline values: CDR1 LGHNA, CDR2 YSLEER. V was pared by 2 bases and J by 2 bases, with 6 bases between. The CDR3 DNA sequence: TGCGCCAGCAGCCAACAGCTACAAGAGACCCAGTACTTC. Its protein product is CASSQQLQETQYF.

The V call is TRBV5-1, the J call TRBJ1-2; no clear D. Germline values: CDR1 SGHRS, CDR2 YFSETQ. The CDR3 extends over 16 amino acids. V gave up 3 bases and J gave up 7 bases, with 22 bases separating them. CDR3 sequence reads: CASSYTSTGRGGGYTF. The CDR3 nucleotides are TGCGCCAGCAGCTACACCTCGACGGGCCGAGGAGGTGGCTACACCTTC.

The chain has TRBV4-3 and TRBJ2-2, with 7 bases that match TRBD1. Germline V gene lookup returns CDR1 LGHNA and CDR2 YSLEER. The CDR3 length is 15 residues. Trimming took 0 bases from V and 11 from J; bases not matched to a gene: 9. The CDR3 is CASSQDPVTGRELFF. The CDR3 DNA sequence: TGCGCCAGCAGCCAAGATCCGGTGACAGGGAGAGAGCTGTTTTTT.

The chain links TRBV5-6 to TRBJ2-3; possibly TRBD1 for D (6 bases). Trimming removed 6 bases from V and 5 bases from J, with 16 bases in between. In germline, CDR1 is SGHDT, CDR2 YYEEEE. The CDR3 is made up of 14 amino acids. The CDR3 region is CASKQGGEGDTQYF. The CDR3 DNA is TGTGCCAGCAAACAGGGCGGAGAAGGAGATACGCAGTATTTT.

V gene TRBV4-3 combines with J gene TRBJ1-1; D unresolved. There are 18 residues in the CDR3. V lost 3 bases, J lost 0 bases, and 20 bases lay in between. In germline, CDR1 is LGHNA, CDR2 YSLEER. In nucleotides, the CDR3 is TGCGCCAGCAGCCACCACTCTTTCGCGGGATTCATGAACACTGAAGCTTTCTTT. As protein: CASSHHSFAGFMNTEAFF.

This clone has just one count. V is TRBV5-1 and J is TRBJ1-1, with D perhaps TRBD1 (5 bases). The CDR3 contains 14 residues. Germline CDR1 is SGHRS and CDR2 is YFSETQ. Between the trimmed V and J ends, which lost 4 bases and 4 bases, there was a span of 14 bases. CDR3 loop: CASSLQEVGTEAFF. CDR3 coding DNA: TGCGCCAGCAGCCTACAGGAGGTGGGCACTGAAGCTTTCTTT. The whole variable domain, filled in from reference TRBV5-1 and TRBJ1-1, reads KAGVTQTPRYLIKTRGQQVTLSCSPISGHRSVSWYQQTPGQGLQFLFEYFSETQRNKGNFPGRFSGRQFSNSRSEMNVSTLELGDSALYLCASSLQEVGTEAFFGQGTRLTVV.

This chain uses TRBV19 with TRBJ2-7; D could derive from TRBD1 or TRBD2 (5 bases each). V was cut by 4 bases and J by 1 base, with 11 bases left in between. The CDR3 runs 14 residues. The germline CDR1 and CDR2 sequences are LNHDA and SQIVND (reference sequence). CDR3 loop: CASSRDVLSYEQYV. The CDR3 DNA reads as TGTGCCAGTAGTAGGGACGTCCTTTCCTACGAGCAGTACGTC.

This sequence joins TRBV5-1 and TRBJ2-2; 8 bases align to TRBD2. CDR3 length equals 16 residues. CDR1 is SGHRS, CDR2 YFSETQ, per germline. J lost 6 bases, V lost 0 bases, and 7 bases had no gene match. CDR3 DNA sequence: TGCGCCAGCAGCTTGGGTAGCGGGGCCGCACCCGGGGAGCTGTTTTTT. This encodes CASSLGSGAAPGELFF.

The rearrangement uses TRBV7-2 and TRBJ1-2; TRBD1 matches 10 bases. The CDR3 has 15 residues. V dropped 1 base and J dropped 8; count of bases not matched to a gene: 7. The germline V gene has CDR1 SGHTA and CDR2 FQGNSA. The CDR3 sequence is CASSLVGDRGSGYTF. The DNA for the CDR3 is TGTGCCAGCAGCTTAGTGGGGGACAGGGGAAGCGGCTACACCTTC.

The CDR3, as DNA: TGTGCCAGCTCACCACCAGTGCTATTTGGCTACACCTTC. Translation gives CASSPPVLFGYTF. The V gene is TRBV18, the J gene TRBJ1-2; D gene ambiguous. Germline values: CDR1 KGHSH, CDR2 LQKENI. This CDR3 is 13 amino acids long. Deletions cut 0 bases from V and 7 bases from J, with 9 bases between.

V is TRBV21-1 and J is TRBJ1-5. TRBV21-1 has pseudogene status. CDR3 length equals 15 residues. CDR3 nucleotide sequence: TGTGCCAGCAGCGCTACATCTTATAGCAATCAGCCCCAGCATTTT. Translating gives CASSATSYSNQPQHF.

This chain connects TRBV3-1 (or the pseudogene TRBV3-2) to TRBJ2-7; perhaps D is TRBD1 or TRBD2 (6 bases each). Germline CDR1 and CDR2: LGHDT and YNNKEL (reference sequence). Trimming stripped 1 base from V and 5 bases from J, with 9 bases between. The CDR3 sequence is 13 residues long. The CDR3 DNA reads TGTGCCAGCAGCCAAGCCGGGGGCGACGAGCAGTACTTC. Translated: CASSQAGGDEQYF.

This clone has just a few counts. The chain combines TRBV6-5 with TRBJ2-1, with 10 bases fitting TRBD2. Trimming removed 6 bases from V and 15 bases from J; junction bases left unmatched: 11. There are 13 residues in the CDR3. Germline-derived CDR1 and CDR2 are MNHEY and SVGAGI. For the CDR3, the DNA is TGTGCCAGCAGAGGGAGGACTAGCGGTACCCCGTTCTTC. Amino acid sequence: CASRGRTSGTPFF.

The chain has TRBV7-8 and TRBJ2-3; maybe TRBD2 (5 bases). Germline V gene sequence: CDR1 SGHVS, CDR2 FQNEAQ. V was cut by 4 bases and J by 0 bases, with 17 bases left in between. This CDR3 region has 17 residues. The CDR3 nucleotides read TGTGCCAGCAGCTATAGAAGAGTAGCGACTAGCACAGATACGCAGTATTTT. Residues: CASSYRRVATSTDTQYF.

This rearrangement joins TRBV5-6 to TRBJ1-2; no clear D. With 1 base removed from V and 0 bases from J, the gap between germline ends came to 10 bases. This CDR3 has 15 amino acids. Per the germline V gene, CDR1 is SGHDT and CDR2 is YYEEEE. The CDR3, as DNA: TGTGCCAGCAGCTTGCACCCTTATTCTAACTATGGCTACACCTTC. Residues: CASSLHPYSNYGYTF. The full variable domain, rest sourced from reference TRBV5-6 and TRBJ1-2, is DAGVTQSPTHLIKTRGQQVTLRCSPKSGHDTVSWYQQALGQGPQFIFQYYEEEERQRGNFPDRFSGHQFPNYSSELNVNALLLGDSALYLCASSLHPYSNYGYTFGSGTRLTVV.

The chain uses TRBV6-1 and TRBJ2-4; TRBD1 aligns across 7 bases. After removal of 0 bases from V and 0 bases from J, the junction contained 5 bases not matched to a gene. CDR3 length: 17 amino acids. Germline V gives CDR1 MNHNS, CDR2 SASEGT. DNA for the CDR3: TGTGCCAGCAGTGAAGCCTGGACAGGACAAGCCAAAAACATTCAGTACTTC. Encoded protein: CASSEAWTGQAKNIQYF.

This chain joins TRBV2 and TRBJ2-1; 15 bases line up with TRBD2. This CDR3 has 22 amino acids. Germline values: CDR1 SNHLY, CDR2 FYNNEI. The V segment lost 5 bases and the J segment 3 bases; nucleotides outside the gene matches: 20. CDR3 in amino acids: CASSTQARTSGRAMKIYNEQFF. For the CDR3, the DNA is TGTGCCAGCAGTACCCAAGCCAGGACTAGCGGGAGGGCCATGAAAATCTACAATGAGCAGTTCTTC.

The chain carries TRBV5-1 and TRBJ2-2, with D perhaps matching TRBD2 (6 bases). Trimming pared 7 bases from V and 0 bases from J, leaving 13 bases between. Germline values: CDR1 SGHRS, CDR2 YFSETQ. This CDR3 has 15 residues. The CDR3 spells CASRQRAANTGELFF. The CDR3 DNA is TGCGCCAGCCGTCAGCGGGCAGCGAACACCGGGGAGCTGTTTTTT.

The J gene is TRBJ1-2, the V gene TRBV25-1; D possibly corresponds to TRBD1 (6 bases). The V and J ends lost 2 bases and 4 bases respectively, with 14 bases between them. This CDR3 has 15 amino acids. Germline CDR1 and CDR2: MGHDK and SYGVNS. CDR3 residues: CASSEMDSGAYGYTF. The CDR3 DNA follows: TGTGCCAGCAGTGAAATGGACAGTGGGGCCTATGGCTACACCTTC.